The rows below give T cell receptor beta chains drawn from one sample of a study of beta chain features in type 1 diabetes. The protocol was immunoSEQ multiplex PCR, while the TCRdb copy is restricted to in-frame clones and leaves out a portion. The sample carries about 220,000 clones, roughly 11% recorded once. Sequencing was performed on central memory CD4+ T cells from blood. The receptors were gathered from a man younger than 35 in good health. CDR3s include the opening cysteine and the closing phenylalanine or tryptophan. Each record gives: V gene, J gene, CDR3 protein.

TRBV7-9	TRBJ2-7	CASSLLLTYEQYF
TRBV6-6	TRBJ2-7	CASSYSKDYEQYF
TRBV7-2	TRBJ2-7	CASSSNRAAYEQYF
TRBV19	TRBJ1-4	CASSGGRVSNEKLFF
TRBV10-2	TRBJ2-7	CASSESLESSYEQYF
TRBV5-4	TRBJ1-1	CASSPFRDGDTEAFF
TRBV19	TRBJ2-3	CASSNRGPDTQYF
TRBV2	TRBJ2-7	CASSAMTGGEWRVREQYF
TRBV18	-	CASSPNRTPSYEQYF
TRBV30	TRBJ1-2	CAWSAGMNYGYTF
TRBV5-1	TRBJ2-7	CASSLGHEQYF
TRBV29-1	TRBJ1-2	CSVERGNRYGYTF
TRBV13	TRBJ2-7	CASSPSRESYEQYF
TRBV6-1	TRBJ1-2	CASSVQYGYTF
TRBV30	TRBJ1-5	CAWSMNNRNQPQHF
TRBV14	TRBJ1-4	CASSQEHRPNEKLFF
TRBV30	TRBJ2-1	CAWSRPGGTLNEQFF
TRBV30	TRBJ1-5	CAWRGYSNQPQHF
TRBV18	TRBJ2-1	CASPGPYPYNEQFF
TRBV6-1	TRBJ2-7	CASSEAQGRYYEQYF
TRBV28	TRBJ1-4	CASAGYLNEKLFF
TRBV9	TRBJ1-1	CASSVASGFTEAFF
TRBV7-2	TRBJ1-2	CASSLRPTYGYTF
TRBV7-7	TRBJ2-6	CASSLAPAGSGANVLTF
TRBV12-5	TRBJ2-2	CASGLVRLAAGGELFF
TRBV10-2	TRBJ2-7	CASRKSWVDTYEQYF
TRBV18	TRBJ1-1	CASSPVLGRGRTDEAFF
TRBV29-1	TRBJ1-3	CSARGAPGNTIYF
TRBV7-2	TRBJ2-1	CASSVDSVSSYNEQFF
TRBV29-1	TRBJ2-7	CSGAAGTGRNEQYF
TRBV7-3	TRBJ2-1	CASSLKNEQFF
TRBV7-2	TRBJ2-1	CASSQDLSSFYEQFF
TRBV4-1	TRBJ2-7	CASSLRQGAGEQYF
TRBV6-6	TRBJ2-1	CASRRIGSSSYNEQFF
TRBV30	TRBJ1-4	CAWSGGDQEKLFF
TRBV18	TRBJ2-3	CASSRTDTQYF
TRBV5-1	TRBJ2-1	CASSFGETYNEQFF
TRBV5-1	TRBJ2-2	CASSPLAGGNTGELFF
TRBV7-6	TRBJ2-5	CASSPISGGQGEETQYF
TRBV6-5	TRBJ2-1	CASRASGSSYNEQFF
TRBV25-1	TRBJ2-5	CASSEWKEATQETQYF
TRBV7-2	TRBJ2-5	CASSPSGTRQETQYF
TRBV19	TRBJ2-2	CASSSFSHTGELFF